The source of this T cell receptor beta chain is a study of T cell responses to AZD1222 COVID-19 vaccine. Notes on the study in general: At 160-218 and 743-854, vaccine-associated CD4 TCRs were dominant, and they spanned spike. Seropositive AZD1222 recipients at baseline numbered only 6 or 7. Close to half of spike-specific TCRs reportedly recognize unmutated variant regions.

Points on this clone: Antigen unknown.

The CDR3 totals 15 residues. Germline CDR1 and CDR2: MNHEY and SMNVEV (reference sequence). V was trimmed by 3 bases and J by 3 bases, leaving 12 bases between them. Sequencing used immunoSEQ multiplex PCR; TCRdb keeps in-frame clones, though not all of them. Of 110,000 to 150,000 clones in the sample, about 90% were seen once. The receptor's source is an adult in good health. The J gene is TRBJ2-1, the V gene TRBV27; a possible D gene is TRBD1 (6 bases). Source: peripheral blood, taken on day 0 of AZD1222 vaccination. CDR3 nucleotide sequence: TGTGCCAGCAGTTTGACAGGTAACGTCTACAATGAGCAGTTCTTC. Its translation is CASSLTGNVYNEQFF.